This TCR beta chain was recovered during a study of tumor-infiltrating lymphocytes in primary liver carcinoma. Overall study context: Maximum tumor diameters ranged from roughly 4.2 to 10 cm, stage T1-T3 N0M0.

TCR beta cDNA was reverse-transcribed from around 0.55 ug of total RNA. The reaction used a constant-region primer and ProtoScript II reverse transcriptase. Library construction for TCR beta comprised three nested multiplex PCR rounds performed with slightly modified ARM-PCR. Researchers ran the first two PCR rounds for around 10 cycles each with TRBV1-TRBV30 forward primers and a C-beta reverse primer. TCRdb fed the multiplex PCR reads into MiXCR, producing one record per CDR3 protein. The data show 75,000 to 80,000 distinct CDR3 sequences, 69% seen once. About this clonotype itself: Its antigen remains unidentified.

Whole-study findings and limits: Significantly greater top-250-clone fractions characterized tumors relative to blood (p = 0.039).

It was from 20-30 mg of unsorted bulk tissue that RNA and DNA were co-extracted. The patients had histopathologically diagnosed primary liver carcinoma, and their disease was treated by surgical resection. Enrolled patients were chronically infected with HBV and treatment-naive. V was shortened by 0 bases and J by 4 bases, with 10 bases between the two germline ends. This CDR3 has 14 amino acids. Source material: tumor-adjacent normal liver tissue. The J gene is TRBJ2-7, the V gene TRBV12-3 or TRBV12-4, with no clear D. This sequence originates from a man in his forties with primary liver carcinoma and hepatitis B virus infection. CDR3 protein: CASSLAHSSYEQYF. The CDR3 DNA sequence: TGTGCCAGCAGTTTAGCGCACTCCTCTTACGAGCAGTACTTC.